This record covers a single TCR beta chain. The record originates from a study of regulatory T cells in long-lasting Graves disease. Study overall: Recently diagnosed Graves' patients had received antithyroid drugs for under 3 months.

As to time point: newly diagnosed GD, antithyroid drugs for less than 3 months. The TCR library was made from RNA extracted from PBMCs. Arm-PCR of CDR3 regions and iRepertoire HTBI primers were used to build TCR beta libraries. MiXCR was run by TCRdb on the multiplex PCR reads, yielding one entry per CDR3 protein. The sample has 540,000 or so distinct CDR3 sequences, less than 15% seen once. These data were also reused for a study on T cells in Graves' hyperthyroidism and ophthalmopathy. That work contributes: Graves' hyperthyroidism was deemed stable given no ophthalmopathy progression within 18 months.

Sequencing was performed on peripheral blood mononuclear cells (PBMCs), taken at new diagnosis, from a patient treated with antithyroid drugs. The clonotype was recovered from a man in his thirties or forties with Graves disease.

The CDR3 DNA reads TGTGCCAGTAGTACCTACAGGCGACCCCCGAAGAATCAGCAGTTCTTC. Its protein product is CASSTYRRPPKNQQFF. The chain is built from TRBV19 and TRBJ2-1, with TRBD1 as a possible D gene (5 bases). Trimming left V 4 bases short and J 11 bases short, with 24 bases between. Looked up from germline, CDR1 is LNHDA and CDR2 is SQIVND (reference sequence). The CDR3 has 16 amino acids.